The subject of this entry is one T cell receptor beta chain. What it binds is unknown. This sample is part of a study of OX40 agonist ivuxolimab in advanced cancers. Study conclusions and caveats: Partial responders at 0.1-3.0 mg/kg showed near-lowest clonal expansion.

The CDR3 runs 13 residues. V lost 6 bases, J lost 8 bases, and 14 bases lay in between. Germline CDR1 is LNHDA and CDR2 is SQIVND (reference sequence). Assay used: immunoSEQ multiplex PCR; TCRdb lists only in-frame clones, some missing. Among around 76,000 clones listed, 86% were seen once. This clonotype originated in an adult with an advanced solid tumor such as melanoma, head and neck, liver or kidney cancer. This chain joins TRBV19 and TRBJ2-1; weak D call: TRBD1 (5 bases). This specimen was CD4+ or CD8+ T cells sorted from blood, taken in a trial of the OX40 agonist ivuxolimab. The CDR3 DNA is TGTGCCAGTAGGGGGCCCTTATGGGATGAGCAGTTCTTC. Protein sequence: CASRGPLWDEQFF.